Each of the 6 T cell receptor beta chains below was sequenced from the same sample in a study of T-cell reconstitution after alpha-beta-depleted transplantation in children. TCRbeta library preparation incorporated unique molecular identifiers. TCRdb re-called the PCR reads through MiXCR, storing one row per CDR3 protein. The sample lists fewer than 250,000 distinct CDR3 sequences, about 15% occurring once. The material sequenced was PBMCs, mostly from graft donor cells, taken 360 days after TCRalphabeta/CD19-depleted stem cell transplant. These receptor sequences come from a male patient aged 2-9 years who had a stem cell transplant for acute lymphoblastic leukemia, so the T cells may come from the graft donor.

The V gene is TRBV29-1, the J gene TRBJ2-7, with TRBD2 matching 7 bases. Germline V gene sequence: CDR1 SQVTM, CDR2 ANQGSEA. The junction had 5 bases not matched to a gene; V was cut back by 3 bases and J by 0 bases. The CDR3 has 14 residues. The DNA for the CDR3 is TGCAGCGTTGAGGCTAGCGGAAGCTCCTACGAGCAGTACTTC. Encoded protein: CSVEASGSSYEQYF.

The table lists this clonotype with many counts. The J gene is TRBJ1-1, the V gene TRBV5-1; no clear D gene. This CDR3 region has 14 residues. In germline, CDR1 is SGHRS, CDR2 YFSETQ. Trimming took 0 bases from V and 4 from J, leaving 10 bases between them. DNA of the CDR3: TGCGCCAGCAGCTTGGCCACTTATCCCACTGAAGCTTTCTTT. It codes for CASSLATYPTEAFF.

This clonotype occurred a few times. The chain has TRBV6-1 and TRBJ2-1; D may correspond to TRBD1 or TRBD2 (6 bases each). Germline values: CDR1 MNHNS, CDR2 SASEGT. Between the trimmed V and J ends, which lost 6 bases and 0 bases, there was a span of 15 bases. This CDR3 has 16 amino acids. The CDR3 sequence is CASSSHGGDSYNEQFF. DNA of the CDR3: TGTGCCAGCAGCTCCCACGGGGGCGACTCCTACAATGAGCAGTTCTTC.

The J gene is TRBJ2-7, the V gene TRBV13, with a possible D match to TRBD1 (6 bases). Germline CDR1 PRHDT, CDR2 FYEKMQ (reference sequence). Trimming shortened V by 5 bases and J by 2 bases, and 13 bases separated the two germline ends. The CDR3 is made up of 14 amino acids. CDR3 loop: CASSRDNQPYEQYF. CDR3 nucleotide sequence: TGTGCCAGCAGCCGGGACAACCAACCCTACGAGCAGTACTTC.

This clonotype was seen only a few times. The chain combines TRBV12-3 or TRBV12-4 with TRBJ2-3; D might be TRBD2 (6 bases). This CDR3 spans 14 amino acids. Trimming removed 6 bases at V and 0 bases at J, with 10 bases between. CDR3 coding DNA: TGTGCCAGCAGGGCGGCGGGGAGCACAGATACGCAGTATTTT. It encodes CASRAAGSTDTQYF.

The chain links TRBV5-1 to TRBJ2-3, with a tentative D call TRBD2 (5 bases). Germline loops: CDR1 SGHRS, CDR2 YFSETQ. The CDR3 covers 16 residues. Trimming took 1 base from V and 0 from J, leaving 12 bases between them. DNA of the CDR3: TGCGCCAGCAGCTTGTCCCCTAGCTCTAGCACAGATACGCAGTATTTT. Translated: CASSLSPSSSTDTQYF.